This T cell receptor (beta chain) was identified in a study of cytomegalovirus exposure and HLA in healthy donors. The PCR used 60 Vbeta and 13 Jbeta primers. TCRdb's copy holds only in-frame clones and misses some; the assay was immunoSEQ multiplex PCR. The profile shows over 95,000 clones, 82% of them singletons. Study-wide results and caveats: What TCR beta sequences reportedly achieved was accurate prediction of HLA-A and HLA-B alleles in most subjects.

As for this clone: Its target is unknown.

This receptor was taken from a woman younger than 30 in good health and CMV-seronegative. Sequences were obtained from PBMCs.

CDR3 sequence reads: CASSLGRDRDNQPQHF. CDR3 in DNA: TGCGCCAGCAGCCTAGGGCGGGACAGGGACAATCAGCCCCAGCATTTT. The J gene is TRBJ1-5, the V gene TRBV4-1; 9 bases fit TRBD1. Germline trimming cut 4 bases from V and 3 bases from J; bases unmatched to any gene: 7. The CDR3 loop spans 16 amino acids. The germline V gene has CDR1 MGHRA and CDR2 YSYEKL.